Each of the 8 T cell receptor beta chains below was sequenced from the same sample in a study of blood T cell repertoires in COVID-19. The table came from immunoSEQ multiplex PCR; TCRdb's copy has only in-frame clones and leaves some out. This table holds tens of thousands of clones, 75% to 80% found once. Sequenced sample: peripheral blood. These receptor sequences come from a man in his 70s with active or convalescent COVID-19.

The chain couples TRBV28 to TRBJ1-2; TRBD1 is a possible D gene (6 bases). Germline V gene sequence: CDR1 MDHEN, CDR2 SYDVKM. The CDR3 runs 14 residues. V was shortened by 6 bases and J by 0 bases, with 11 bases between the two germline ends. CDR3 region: CASRPTGSNYGYTF. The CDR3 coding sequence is TGTGCCAGCAGACCCACAGGGTCTAACTATGGCTACACCTTC.

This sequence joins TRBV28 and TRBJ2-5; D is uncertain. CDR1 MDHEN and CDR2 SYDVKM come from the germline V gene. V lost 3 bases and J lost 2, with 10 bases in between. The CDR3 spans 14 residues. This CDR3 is CASSFAQIQETQYF. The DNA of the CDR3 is TGTGCCAGCAGTTTTGCCCAGATACAAGAGACCCAGTACTTC.

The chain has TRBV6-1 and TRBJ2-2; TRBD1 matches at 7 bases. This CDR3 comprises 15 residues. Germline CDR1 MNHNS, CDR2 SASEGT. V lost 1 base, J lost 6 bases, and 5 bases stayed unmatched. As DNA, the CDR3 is TGTGCCAGCAGTGAAGGGGACAGCTTTCCCGGGGAGCTGTTTTTT. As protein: CASSEGDSFPGELFF.

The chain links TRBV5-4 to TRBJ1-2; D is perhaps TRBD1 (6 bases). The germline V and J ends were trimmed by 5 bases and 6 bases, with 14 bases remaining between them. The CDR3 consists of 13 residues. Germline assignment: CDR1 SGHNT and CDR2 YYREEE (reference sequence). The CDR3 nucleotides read TGTGCCAGCAGTCGGACGACAGGTGATGGCTACACCTTC. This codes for CASSRTTGDGYTF.

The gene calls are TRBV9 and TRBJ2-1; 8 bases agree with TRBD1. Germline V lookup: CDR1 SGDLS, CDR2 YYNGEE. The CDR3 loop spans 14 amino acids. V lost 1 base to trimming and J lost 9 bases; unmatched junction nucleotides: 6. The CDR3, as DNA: TGTGCCAGCAGCGTACAGGGGGCCAGCTTTGAGCAGTTCTTC. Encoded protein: CASSVQGASFEQFF.

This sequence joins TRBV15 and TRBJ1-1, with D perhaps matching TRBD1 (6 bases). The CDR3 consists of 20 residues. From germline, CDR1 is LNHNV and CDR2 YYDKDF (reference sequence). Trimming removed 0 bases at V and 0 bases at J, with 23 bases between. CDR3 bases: TGTGCCACCAGCAGAGAGGGGAGAATTAGGACAGATCCTATGAACACTGAAGCTTTCTTT. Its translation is CATSREGRIRTDPMNTEAFF.

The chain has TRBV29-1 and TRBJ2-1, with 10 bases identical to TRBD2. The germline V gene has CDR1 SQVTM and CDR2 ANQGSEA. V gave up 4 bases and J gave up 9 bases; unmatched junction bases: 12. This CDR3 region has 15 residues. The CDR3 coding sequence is TGCAGCGTTGGACGACAGCGGGGGGGCCCACCTGAGCAGTTCTTC. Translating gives CSVGRQRGGPPEQFF.

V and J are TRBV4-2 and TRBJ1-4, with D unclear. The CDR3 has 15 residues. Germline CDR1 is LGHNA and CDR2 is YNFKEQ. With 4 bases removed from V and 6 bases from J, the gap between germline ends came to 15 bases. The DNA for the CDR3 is TGTGCCAGCAGCCCACGGGGAAGTGGCGATGAAAAACTGTTTTTT. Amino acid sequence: CASSPRGSGDEKLFF.